This is a list of T cell receptor beta chains from one sample in a study of T cell responses to AZD1222 COVID-19 vaccine. Profiling relied on immunoSEQ multiplex PCR, and the TCRdb table lists in-frame clones only, not all of them. In the table there are 58,000 or so clones, 75% to 90% of which are singletons. This sample comprised peripheral blood, obtained 28 days after the second AZD1222 dose. The source of these receptors is an adult who received the AZD1222 COVID-19 vaccine. CDR3s leave out the opening cysteine and the closing phenylalanine or tryptophan. The order of the fields is J gene, V gene, CDR3 protein.

j_call: TRBJ2-1
v_call: TRBV29-1
cdr3_aa: SVGFSGGGGDEQF

j_call: TRBJ1-1
v_call: TRBV7-2
cdr3_aa: ASSLRARGGTEAF

j_call: TRBJ1-1
v_call: TRBV6-6
cdr3_aa: ASSNGQLNTEAF

j_call: TRBJ1-4
v_call: TRBV24-1
cdr3_aa: ATSSAATNEKLF

j_call: TRBJ2-5
v_call: TRBV7-3
cdr3_aa: ASSPGTGTAWQETQY

j_call: TRBJ1-5
v_call: TRBV7-2
cdr3_aa: ASSLNGQGNQPQH

j_call: TRBJ2-4
v_call: TRBV11-2
cdr3_aa: ASSLDARNIQY

j_call: TRBJ1-2
v_call: TRBV28
cdr3_aa: ASSFGGPTI

j_call: TRBJ1-1
v_call: TRBV19
cdr3_aa: ASRWGNTEAF

j_call: TRBJ2-1
v_call: TRBV19
cdr3_aa: ASRVSSSGGYNEQF

j_call: TRBJ1-6
v_call: TRBV7-9
cdr3_aa: ASSFGQGSRGSPLH

j_call: TRBJ1-1
v_call: TRBV5-5
cdr3_aa: ASSPQVWEVNTEAF

j_call: TRBJ1-1
v_call: TRBV6-5
cdr3_aa: ASSYWGQGTTEAF

j_call: TRBJ2-1
v_call: TRBV5-1
cdr3_aa: ASSDTSGGGEQF

j_call: TRBJ2-6
v_call: TRBV7-9
cdr3_aa: ASSFGGSGANVLT

j_call: TRBJ2-2
v_call: TRBV2
cdr3_aa: ASSATGELF

j_call: TRBJ2-2
v_call: TRBV2
cdr3_aa: ASSEIRERAGELF

j_call: TRBJ1-2
v_call: TRBV5-1
cdr3_aa: ASSPGQINYGYT